This entry lists 32 T cell receptor beta chains sequenced from one sample in a study of cytomegalovirus exposure and HLA in healthy donors. Primers: 60 Vbeta forward and 13 Jbeta reverse. Here immunoSEQ multiplex PCR was the method, and the copy in TCRdb shows in-frame clones only, minus some. The sample has about 110,000 clones; 65% to 85% are singletons. The specimen sequenced was PBMCs. These receptors came from a woman between 25 and 40 years old in good health and CMV-seropositive.

The rearrangement links TRBV27 to TRBJ2-7, with TRBD1 as a possible D gene (6 bases). CDR1 MNHEY and CDR2 SMNVEV come from the germline V gene (reference sequence). Trimming stripped 3 bases from V and 2 bases from J, with 8 bases between. This CDR3 is built from 13 residues. CDR3 in DNA: TGTGCCAGCAGTTTTACAGGGCCCTACGAGCAGTACTTC. Its protein product is CASSFTGPYEQYF.

The V gene is TRBV13, the J gene TRBJ2-7; 7 bases are a match to TRBD1. This CDR3 has 14 residues. The V gene end was trimmed by 4 bases and the J gene end by 3 bases; junction bases not matched to a gene: 6. Germline lookup yields CDR1 PRHDT and CDR2 FYEKMQ (reference sequence). CDR3 sequence reads: CASSSETGNYEQYF. The CDR3 DNA is TGTGCCAGCAGCTCCGAGACAGGGAACTACGAGCAGTACTTC.

This clone was counted between two and nine times. CDR3 coding DNA: TGTGCCAGCAGTACTAGAAGGGAGCAGTACTTC. Translation: CASSTRREQYF. J is TRBJ2-7 and V is TRBV28; D is possibly TRBD2 (5 bases). This CDR3 has 11 amino acids. The V end was cut by 5 bases, the J end by 7 bases, with 9 bases between. Germline V lookup: CDR1 MDHEN, CDR2 SYDVKM. Filled out from reference TRBV28 and TRBJ2-7, the complete variable domain reads DVKVTQSSRYLVKRTGEKVFLECVQDMDHENMFWYRQDPGLGLRLIYFSYDVKMKEKGDIPEGYSVSREKKERFSLILESASTNQTSMYLCASSTRREQYFGPGTRLTVT.

The sample holds a few counts of this clone. The V gene is TRBV19, the J gene TRBJ1-5; 12 nucleotides line up with TRBD1. Germline V gene data show CDR1 as LNHDA and CDR2 as SQIVND (reference sequence). The CDR3 covers 15 residues. J was trimmed by 7 bases and V by 7 bases; bases with no gene match: 8. DNA of the CDR3: TGTGCCAGTAATATCGGGACAGGGGGCCGACAGCCCCAGCATTTT. It codes for CASNIGTGGRQPQHF.

This clone was seen a few times. This chain joins TRBV9 and TRBJ2-3, with a weak D call TRBD1 (5 bases). The CDR3 extends over 14 amino acids. Between the trimmed V and J ends, which lost 0 bases and 0 bases, there was a span of 5 bases. Looked up from germline, CDR1 is SGDLS and CDR2 is YYNGEE. CDR3 protein: CASSVAGSTDTQYF. The CDR3 DNA reads TGTGCCAGCAGCGTAGCAGGGAGCACAGATACGCAGTATTTT. The full variable domain, its missing parts supplied by reference TRBV9 and TRBJ2-3, is DSGVTQTPKHLITATGQRVTLRCSPRSGDLSVYWYQQSLDQGLQFLIQYYNGEERAKGNILERFSAQQFPDLHSELNLSSLELGDSALYFCASSVAGSTDTQYFGPGTRLTVL.

This sequence joins TRBV6-5 and TRBJ1-1, with D perhaps matching TRBD1 (6 bases). CDR1 and CDR2 (germline): MNHEY, SVGAGI. The CDR3 has 16 amino acids. V gave up 4 bases and J gave up 0 bases, with 15 bases separating them. The CDR3 loop reads CASSSDPGQLNTEAFF. The CDR3 DNA reads TGTGCCAGCAGTTCCGACCCAGGACAGCTGAACACTGAAGCTTTCTTT.

This clone was counted a few times. The chain recombines TRBV23-1 with TRBJ1-4; 8 bases fit TRBD1. TRBV23-1 is reported as an ORF; its role is uncertain. With V trimmed by 9 bases and J by 4 bases, 4 bases remained unmatched. This CDR3 is built from 13 residues. In DNA, the CDR3 is TGCGCCAGTCGGGACAGGCTTAATGAAAAACTGTTTTTT. It translates to CASRDRLNEKLFF.

J is TRBJ2-1 and V is TRBV5-4; 7 nucleotides agree with TRBD1. Germline CDR1 SGHNT, CDR2 YYREEE (reference sequence). With V trimmed by 5 bases and J by 5 bases, 13 bases remained unmatched. The CDR3 is 16 residues long. The CDR3 here is CASRQTIGTANNEQFF. In DNA form, the CDR3 reads TGTGCCAGCAGGCAAACTATCGGGACAGCAAACAATGAGCAGTTCTTC.

J is TRBJ1-2 and V is TRBV30; 7 nucleotides align to TRBD1. Germline CDR1 and CDR2: GTSNPN and SVGIG (reference sequence). This CDR3 spans 12 amino acids. CDR3 DNA: TGTGCTCGGGAGGGGACAGAGGAGGTCTACACCTTC. Protein product: CAREGTEEVYTF.

The V call is TRBV9, the J call TRBJ2-5; 10 bases fit TRBD2. V trimming: 0 bases; J trimming: 1 base; junction bases outside the gene matches: 6. The germline gives CDR1 SGDLS, CDR2 YYNGEE. The CDR3 length is 17 residues. The CDR3 sequence: CASSVGIAGGGQETQYF. The CDR3 nucleotides are TGTGCCAGCAGCGTAGGGATAGCGGGAGGTGGCCAAGAGACCCAGTACTTC. Variable domain in full (rest from reference TRBV9 and TRBJ2-5): DSGVTQTPKHLITATGQRVTLRCSPRSGDLSVYWYQQSLDQGLQFLIQYYNGEERAKGNILERFSAQQFPDLHSELNLSSLELGDSALYFCASSVGIAGGGQETQYFGPGTRLLVL.

V is TRBV4-1 and J is TRBJ1-1, with 8 nucleotides matching TRBD1. The CDR3 spans 15 residues. Per germline, CDR1 MGHRA and CDR2 YSYEKL. V was clipped by 4 bases and J by 3 bases; unmatched bases: 7. The CDR3 DNA reads TGCGCCAGCAGCCTCGGACAGGGAAGGCACACTGAAGCTTTCTTT. It codes for CASSLGQGRHTEAFF.

V gene TRBV7-3 combines with J gene TRBJ2-3; the D is unclear. Germline CDR1 SGHTA, CDR2 FQGTGA. The CDR3 contains 13 residues. With 5 bases removed from V and 6 bases from J, the gap between germline ends came to 12 bases. CDR3 in amino acids: CASSPAAADTQYF. CDR3 in DNA: TGTGCCAGCAGCCCGGCGGCAGCGGATACGCAGTATTTT.

V and J are TRBV5-6 and TRBJ2-2, with 7 nucleotides matching TRBD1. Germline V gene lookup returns CDR1 SGHDT and CDR2 YYEEEE. Germline trimming cut 5 bases from V and 4 bases from J; bases unmatched to any gene: 8. This CDR3 region has 15 residues. The CDR3 DNA reads TGTGCCAGCAGTTACCGGGACAGACTCACCGGGGAGCTGTTTTTT. Translation: CASSYRDRLTGELFF.

This chain connects TRBV6-5 to TRBJ1-1, with 8 bases aligning to TRBD1. Germline assignment: CDR1 MNHEY and CDR2 SVGAGI. V was pared by 2 bases and J by 7 bases, with 3 bases of the junction left unmatched. The CDR3 extends over 13 amino acids. This CDR3 reads CASSYGQGFEAFF. CDR3 bases: TGTGCCAGCAGTTACGGACAGGGTTTTGAAGCTTTCTTT.

J is TRBJ2-3 and V is TRBV19, with D perhaps matching TRBD1 (6 bases). Deletions cut 7 bases from V and 4 bases from J, with 15 bases between. The CDR3 has 14 residues. Germline CDR1 reads LNHDA; CDR2 reads SQIVND (reference sequence). This chain's CDR3 is CASTTQGAADTQYF. The CDR3 DNA sequence: TGTGCCAGTACCACACAGGGAGCGGCAGATACGCAGTATTTT.

This clone was detected a few times. This sequence joins TRBV27 and TRBJ2-1; 11 nucleotides agree with TRBD2. This CDR3 has 16 residues. The ends lost 3 bases at V and 6 bases at J; junction bases unmatched: 7. Per germline, CDR1 MNHEY and CDR2 SMNVEV (reference sequence). CDR3 region: CASSFTSGRTPNEQFF. CDR3 in DNA: TGTGCCAGCAGTTTTACTAGCGGGAGAACTCCCAATGAGCAGTTCTTC.

V is TRBV2 and J is TRBJ2-2; TRBD1 matches at 7 bases. Germline loops: CDR1 SNHLY, CDR2 FYNNEI. The V gene end was trimmed by 6 bases and the J gene end by 6 bases; junction bases not matched to a gene: 4. This CDR3 is built from 13 residues. The CDR3 DNA follows: TGTGCCAGCAGGATTGGACAGGCCGGGGAGCTGTTTTTT. Amino acid sequence: CASRIGQAGELFF.

The count of this clone is one. The genes are TRBV2 and TRBJ2-2; TRBD1 aligns across 8 bases. The CDR3 has 16 amino acids. Germline CDR1 is SNHLY and CDR2 is FYNNEI. With V trimmed by 5 bases and J by 6 bases, 11 bases remained unmatched. CDR3 bases: TGTGCCAGCAGTCCAAGGACAGGGCCGGGCGCCGGGGAGCTGTTTTTT. Translating gives CASSPRTGPGAGELFF.

In this sample, this clone turned up a few times. This chain connects TRBV23-1 to TRBJ2-7; possible D gene TRBD1, 5 bases. TRBV23-1 counts as an open reading frame of uncertain function. V lost 3 bases to trimming and J lost 3 bases, with 15 bases between them. The CDR3 covers 15 residues. For the CDR3, the DNA is TGCGCCAGCAGTCATATAACAGGACCTTACTACGAGCAGTACTTC. Translation: CASSHITGPYYEQYF.

V gene TRBV6-5 combines with J gene TRBJ1-1, with unresolved D. Per germline, CDR1 MNHEY and CDR2 SVGAGI. The ends were cut back, 2 bases at V and 1 base at J, with 8 bases in the middle. The CDR3 totals 14 residues. The CDR3, as DNA: TGTGCCAGCAGTTACCTACAGAAGAACACTGAAGCTTTCTTT. Its protein product is CASSYLQKNTEAFF.

The genes are TRBV25-1 and TRBJ2-1; the match to TRBD2 covers 9 bases. CDR3 length: 14 residues. From germline, CDR1 is MGHDK and CDR2 SYGVNS. V was pared by 5 bases and J by 10 bases, with 9 bases of the junction left unmatched. Here the CDR3 DNA reads TGTGCCAGCAGTCCCCCTGGAGCGGGAGGCGAGCAGTTCTTC. This gives the protein CASSPPGAGGEQFF.

For this clone: At one boundary the junction diverges from the germline segment, which might be a read error. The rearrangement joins TRBV7-9 to TRBJ1-1, with 7 nucleotides matching TRBD1. The CDR3 runs 15 residues. Germline V gives CDR1 SEHNR, CDR2 FQNEAQ (reference sequence). CDR3 nucleotides: TGTTCCAGCAGCCTGCGACAGGGAGGTTTGACTGAAGCTTTCTTT. Protein product: CSSSLRQGGLTEAFF.

Here the CDR3 reads CASSRGGSPYGYTF. CDR3 nucleotides: TGTGCCAGTAGTAGGGGGGGGTCCCCCTATGGCTACACCTTC. The rearrangement links TRBV19 to TRBJ1-2; TRBD1 is a possible D gene (5 bases). V dropped 4 bases and J dropped 4 bases, with 13 bases sitting between them. The CDR3 runs to 14 residues. Germline lookup yields CDR1 LNHDA and CDR2 SQIVND (reference sequence).

This clone was seen a handful of times. The genes are TRBV7-3 and TRBJ1-5, with 7 bases identical to TRBD1. The length of the CDR3 is 15 residues. Germline loops: CDR1 SGHTA, CDR2 FQGTGA. Trimming took 6 bases from V and 0 from J; bases not matched to a gene: 5. CDR3 coding DNA: TGTGCCAGCAGGGAGGACAGGTATAGCAATCAGCCCCAGCATTTT. This sequence encodes CASREDRYSNQPQHF.

The rearrangement links TRBV9 to TRBJ2-1; 10 bases map to TRBD1. With V trimmed by 0 bases and J by 3 bases, 3 bases remained unmatched. The CDR3 runs 16 residues. The V gene's germline CDR1 is SGDLS and CDR2 YYNGEE. CDR3 residues: CASSVVGTGVYNEQFF. The CDR3 DNA follows: TGTGCCAGCAGCGTAGTCGGGACAGGGGTCTACAATGAGCAGTTCTTC. Full variable domain (outside the CDR3, taken from reference TRBV9 and TRBJ2-1): DSGVTQTPKHLITATGQRVTLRCSPRSGDLSVYWYQQSLDQGLQFLIQYYNGEERAKGNILERFSAQQFPDLHSELNLSSLELGDSALYFCASSVVGTGVYNEQFFGPGTRLTVL.

This sequence joins TRBV10-3 and TRBJ1-1; TRBD1 might be the D (5 bases). V lost 1 base and J 1 base, leaving 10 bases between the germline ends. The CDR3 length is 15 residues. From germline, CDR1 is ENHRY and CDR2 SYGVKD. CDR3 nucleotide sequence: TGTGCCATCAGTGAGTTCGGACACGCGAACACTGAAGCTTTCTTT. Translated: CAISEFGHANTEAFF.

V is TRBV11-1 and J is TRBJ1-1; 7 nucleotides line up with TRBD1. Germline trimming cut 8 bases from V and 6 bases from J; bases unmatched to any gene: 6. Germline-derived CDR1 and CDR2 are SGHAT and FQDESV (reference sequence). CDR3 length: 12 residues. The CDR3 is CASGNRGAEAFF. CDR3 bases: TGTGCCAGCGGGAACAGGGGAGCTGAAGCTTTCTTT.

This clone was detected a few times. Germline and junction disagree at one end, which may indicate a read error. This chain joins TRBV6-5 and TRBJ2-7; no clear D. Germline CDR1 is MNHEY and CDR2 is SVGAGI. The CDR3 is made up of 10 amino acids. CDR3 loop: CASSDFPPQF. CDR3 nucleotides: TGTGCCAGCAGTGATTTCCCCCCGCAGTTC.

The genes are TRBV5-1 and TRBJ1-4; 9 bases are shared with TRBD1. Germline CDR1 is SGHRS and CDR2 is YFSETQ. V dropped 4 bases and J dropped 3; count of bases not matched to a gene: 4. The CDR3 totals 15 residues. The chain's CDR3 is CASSQQGASNEKLFF. The CDR3 DNA reads TGCGCCAGCAGCCAACAGGGGGCGTCTAATGAAAAACTGTTTTTT.

This clone was seen a few times. The chain uses TRBV29-1 and TRBJ2-1; D is uncertain. Germline assignment: CDR1 SQVTM and CDR2 ANQGSEA. The CDR3 sequence is 13 residues long. V was shortened by 3 bases and J by 13 bases, with 19 bases between the two germline ends. The chain's CDR3 is CSVEYSVQEAQFF. The CDR3 nucleotides are TGCAGCGTTGAGTATTCGGTACAAGAGGCCCAGTTCTTC.

The chain joins TRBV11-3 to TRBJ1-1; D perhaps matches TRBD1 (6 bases). V lost 4 bases, J lost 4 bases, and 19 bases lay in between. The CDR3 contains 16 residues. Germline V CDR1 and CDR2: SGHNT, YENEEA. CDR3 nucleotides: TGTGCCAGCAGCTACGGACAGACCGGTTATAGCACTGAAGCTTTCTTT. Translation: CASSYGQTGYSTEAFF.

The chain links TRBV5-1 to TRBJ2-1, with D unclear. V was cut by 4 bases and J by 4 bases, with 6 bases left in between. This CDR3 is 12 amino acids long. The V gene's germline CDR1 is SGHRS and CDR2 YFSETQ. CDR3 protein: CASSVSYNEQFF. The CDR3 nucleotides are TGCGCCAGCAGCGTATCGTACAATGAGCAGTTCTTC.